This T cell receptor (beta chain) emerged from a study of a mutant IDH1 vaccine in newly diagnosed glioma. Study-wide background: Treatment recipients were approximately 62% male and around 40% female, and their mean age was around 37 years. General study results and limits: Overall, more than 85% of patients had vaccine-induced immune responses. Among top peripheral T cell clonotypes, changes seemed unrelated to pseudoprogression.

Clones were read by immunoSEQ multiplex PCR, and TCRdb kept only the in-frame ones, dropping some. Of around 53,000 clones in the sample, 75% to 95% are singletons; the top ten hold 2.4%. Concerning this clone itself: Its antigen is unknown.

Germline loops: CDR1 SNHLY, CDR2 FYNNEI. This CDR3 has 13 amino acids. V lost 6 bases and J 9 bases, leaving 17 bases between the germline ends. Documented time point: week 11, during vaccination. With topical imiquimod, each dose of the vaccine consisted of 300 ug of mutant IDH1 20-mer peptide. The sequence was collected from a man aged 45 to 65 with glioma. The sample consisted of PBMCs, taken from a glioma patient whose treatment included an IDH1 peptide vaccine. This rearrangement joins TRBV2 to TRBJ1-2; D is unresolved. CDR3: CASRPGAGRSYTF. CDR3 in DNA: TGTGCCAGCAGACCCGGAGCAGGACGGAGCTACACCTTC.